Detailed here is one TCR beta chain. This entry comes from a study of PD-L1 blockade in urothelial cancer. Study-wide context: Patients commenced intravenous atezolizumab, 1,200 mg every 3 weeks, around 2014. Blood analysis was done at 3 weeks (second dose) and 6 weeks after treatment began. Researchers found blood samples held a median of around 140,000 T cells.

The CDR3 is made up of 13 amino acids. Germline V lookup: CDR1 LNHDA, CDR2 SQIVND (reference sequence). Sequencing used immunoSEQ multiplex PCR; TCRdb keeps in-frame clones, though not all of them. Found here are tens of thousands of clones, about four fifths of them singletons; the top ten hold roughly 1.9%. Stated time point: pretreatment peripheral blood. V and J are TRBV19 and TRBJ2-5; 7 nucleotides line up with TRBD2. This TCR was sampled from a man aged 55 to 69 with urothelial cancer. The starting material was PBMCs, obtained around atezolizumab (anti-PD-L1) treatment. CDR3 in amino acids: CADSAWGGETQYF. DNA for the CDR3: TGTGCTGACAGTGCCTGGGGGGGAGAGACCCAGTACTTC.